This T cell receptor beta chain was profiled in a study of control samples from healthy donors and cancer patients. Measured with immunoSEQ multiplex PCR; TCRdb has only the in-frame clones, and not every one. Here the sample spans 75,000 to 90,000 clones, about 85% being singletons. Germline lookup yields CDR1 MNHEY and CDR2 SVGEGT. The CDR3 is made up of 14 amino acids. V lost 0 bases, J lost 4 bases, and 9 bases lay in between. This chain links TRBV6-2 or TRBV6-3 with TRBJ1-1, with TRBD1 as a possible D gene (5 bases). The material sequenced was blood. This TCR derives from a woman aged 40 to 49 in good health. The CDR3 spells CASSYSRGATEAFF. CDR3 DNA: TGTGCCAGCAGTTACTCGCGTGGGGCCACTGAAGCTTTCTTT.